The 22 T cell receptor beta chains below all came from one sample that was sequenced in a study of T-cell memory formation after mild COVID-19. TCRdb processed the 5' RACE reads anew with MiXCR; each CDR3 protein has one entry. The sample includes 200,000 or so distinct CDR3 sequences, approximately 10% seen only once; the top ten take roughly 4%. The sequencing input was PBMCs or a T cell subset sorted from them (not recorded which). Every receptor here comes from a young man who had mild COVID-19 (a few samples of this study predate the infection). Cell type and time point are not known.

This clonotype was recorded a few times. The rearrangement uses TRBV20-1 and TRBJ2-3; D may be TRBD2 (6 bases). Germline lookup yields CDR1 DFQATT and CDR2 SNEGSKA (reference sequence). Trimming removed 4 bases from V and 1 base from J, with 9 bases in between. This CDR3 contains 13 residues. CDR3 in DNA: TGCAGTGCTAATCCTAGCGGCACAGATACGCAGTATTTT. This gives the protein CSANPSGTDTQYF.

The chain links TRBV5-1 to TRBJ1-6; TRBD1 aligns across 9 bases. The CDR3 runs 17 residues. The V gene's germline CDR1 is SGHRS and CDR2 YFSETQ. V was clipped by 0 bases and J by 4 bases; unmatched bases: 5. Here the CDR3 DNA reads TGCGCCAGCAGCTTGGCAGGGACAGGGCAATATAATTCACCCCTCCACTTT. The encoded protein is CASSLAGTGQYNSPLHF. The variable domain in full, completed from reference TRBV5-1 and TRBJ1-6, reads KAGVTQTPRYLIKTRGQQVTLSCSPISGHRSVSWYQQTPGQGLQFLFEYFSETQRNKGNFPGRFSGRQFSNSRSEMNVSTLELGDSALYLCASSLAGTGQYNSPLHFGNGTRLTVT.

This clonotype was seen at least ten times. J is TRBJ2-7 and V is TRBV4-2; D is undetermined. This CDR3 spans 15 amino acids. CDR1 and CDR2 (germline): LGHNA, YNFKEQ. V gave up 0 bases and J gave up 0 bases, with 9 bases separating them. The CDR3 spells CASSQDLFSSYEQYF. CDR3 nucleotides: TGTGCCAGCAGCCAAGATCTTTTTAGCTCCTACGAGCAGTACTTC.

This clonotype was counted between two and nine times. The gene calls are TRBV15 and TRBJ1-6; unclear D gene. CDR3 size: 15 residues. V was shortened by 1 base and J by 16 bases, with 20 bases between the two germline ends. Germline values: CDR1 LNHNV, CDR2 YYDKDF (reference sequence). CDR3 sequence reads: CATSRVRSGNFNLHF. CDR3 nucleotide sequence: TGTGCCACCAGCAGAGTAAGATCGGGCAACTTTAATCTCCACTTT. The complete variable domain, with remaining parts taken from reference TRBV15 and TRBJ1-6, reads DAMVIQNPRYQVTQFGKPVTLSCSQTLNHNVMYWYQQKSSQAPKLLFHYYDKDFNNEADTPDNFQSRRPNTSFCFLDIRSPGLGDTAMYLCATSRVRSGNFNLHFGNGTRLTVT.

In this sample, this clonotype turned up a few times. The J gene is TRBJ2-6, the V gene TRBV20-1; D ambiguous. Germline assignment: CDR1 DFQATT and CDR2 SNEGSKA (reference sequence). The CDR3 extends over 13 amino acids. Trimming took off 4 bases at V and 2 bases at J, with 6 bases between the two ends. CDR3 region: CSANQAGANVLTF. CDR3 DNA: TGCAGTGCTAACCAGGCTGGGGCCAACGTCCTGACTTTC.

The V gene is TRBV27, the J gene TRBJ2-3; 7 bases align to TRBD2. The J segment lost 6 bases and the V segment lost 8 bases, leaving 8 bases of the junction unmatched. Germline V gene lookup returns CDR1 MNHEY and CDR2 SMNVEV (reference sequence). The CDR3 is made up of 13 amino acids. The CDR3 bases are TGTGCCAGCCGGGACTACCCATCGGATACGCAGTATTTT. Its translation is CASRDYPSDTQYF.

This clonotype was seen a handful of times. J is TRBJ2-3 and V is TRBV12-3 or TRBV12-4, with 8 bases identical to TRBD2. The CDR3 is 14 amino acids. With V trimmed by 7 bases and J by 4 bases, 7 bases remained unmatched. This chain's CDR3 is CASNWGGGSDTQYF. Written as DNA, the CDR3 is TGTGCCAGCAACTGGGGCGGGGGGTCAGATACGCAGTATTTT.

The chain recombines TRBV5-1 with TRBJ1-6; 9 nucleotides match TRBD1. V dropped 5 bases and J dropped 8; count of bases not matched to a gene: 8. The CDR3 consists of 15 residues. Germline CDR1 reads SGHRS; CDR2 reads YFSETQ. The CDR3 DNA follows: TGCGCCAGCAGAACAGGGGGCGTATATGATTCACCCCTCCACTTT. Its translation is CASRTGGVYDSPLHF.

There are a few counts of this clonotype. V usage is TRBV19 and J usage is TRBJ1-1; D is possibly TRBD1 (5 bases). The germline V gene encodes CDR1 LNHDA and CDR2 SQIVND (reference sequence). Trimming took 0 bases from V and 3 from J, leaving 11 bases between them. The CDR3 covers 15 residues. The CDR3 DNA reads TGTGCCAGTAGTATAGAGGGGGTTCCGGACACTGAAGCTTTCTTT. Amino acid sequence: CASSIEGVPDTEAFF.

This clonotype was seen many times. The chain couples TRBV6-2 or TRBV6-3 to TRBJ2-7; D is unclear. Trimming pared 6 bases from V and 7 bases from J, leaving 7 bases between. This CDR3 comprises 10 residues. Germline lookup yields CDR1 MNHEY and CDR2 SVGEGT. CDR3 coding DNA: TGTGCCAGCAGCCGCCAGGAGCAGTACGTC. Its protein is CASSRQEQYV.

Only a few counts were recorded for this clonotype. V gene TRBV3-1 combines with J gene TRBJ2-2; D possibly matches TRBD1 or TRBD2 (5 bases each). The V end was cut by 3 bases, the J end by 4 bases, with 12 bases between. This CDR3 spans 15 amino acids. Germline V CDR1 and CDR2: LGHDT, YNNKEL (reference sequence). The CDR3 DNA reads TGTGCCAGCAGCCAGGCAGGGACGGGCACCGGGGAGCTGTTTTTT. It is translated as CASSQAGTGTGELFF.

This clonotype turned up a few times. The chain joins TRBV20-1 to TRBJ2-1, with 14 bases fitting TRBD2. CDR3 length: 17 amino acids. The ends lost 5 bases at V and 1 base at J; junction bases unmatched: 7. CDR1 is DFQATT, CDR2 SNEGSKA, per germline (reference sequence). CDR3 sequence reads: CSALTSGGAVSYNEQFF. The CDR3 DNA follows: TGCAGTGCTTTGACTAGCGGGGGGGCCGTGTCCTACAATGAGCAGTTCTTC.

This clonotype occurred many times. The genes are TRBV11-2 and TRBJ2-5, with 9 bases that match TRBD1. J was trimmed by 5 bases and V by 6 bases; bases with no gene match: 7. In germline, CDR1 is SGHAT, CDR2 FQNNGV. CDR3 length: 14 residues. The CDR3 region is CASSTGTGSETQYF. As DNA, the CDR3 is TGTGCCAGCAGTACCGGGACAGGGAGTGAGACCCAGTACTTC.

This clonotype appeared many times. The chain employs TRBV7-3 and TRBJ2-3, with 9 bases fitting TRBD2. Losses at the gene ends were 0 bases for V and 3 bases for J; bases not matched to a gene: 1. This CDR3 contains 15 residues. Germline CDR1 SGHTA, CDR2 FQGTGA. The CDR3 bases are TGTGCCAGCAGCTTAACAGCGGGGGGTACAGATACGCAGTATTTT. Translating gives CASSLTAGGTDTQYF.

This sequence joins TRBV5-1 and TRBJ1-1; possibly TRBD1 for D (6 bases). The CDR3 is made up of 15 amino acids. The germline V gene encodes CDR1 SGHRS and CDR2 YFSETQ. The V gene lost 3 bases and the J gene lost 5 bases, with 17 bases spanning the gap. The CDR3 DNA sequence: TGCGCCAGCAGCTGGATGCAGGGGTCGGGGACTGAAGCTTTCTTT. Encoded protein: CASSWMQGSGTEAFF.

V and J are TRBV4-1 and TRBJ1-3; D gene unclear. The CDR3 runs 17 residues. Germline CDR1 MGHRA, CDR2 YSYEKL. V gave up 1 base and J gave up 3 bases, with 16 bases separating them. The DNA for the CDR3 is TGCGCCAGCAGCCAAGGTGCGGCGCGAAAACGTGGAAACACCATATATTTT. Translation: CASSQGAARKRGNTIYF.

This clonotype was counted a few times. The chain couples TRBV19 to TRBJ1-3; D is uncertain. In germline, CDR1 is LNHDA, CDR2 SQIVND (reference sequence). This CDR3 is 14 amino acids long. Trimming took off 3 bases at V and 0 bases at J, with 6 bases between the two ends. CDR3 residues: CASSIGASGNTIYF. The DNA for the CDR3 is TGTGCCAGTAGTATTGGTGCCTCTGGAAACACCATATATTTT.

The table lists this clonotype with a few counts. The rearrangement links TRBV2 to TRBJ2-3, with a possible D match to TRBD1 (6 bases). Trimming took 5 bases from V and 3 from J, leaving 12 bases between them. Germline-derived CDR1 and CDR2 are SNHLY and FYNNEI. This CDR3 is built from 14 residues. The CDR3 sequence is CASSITTGTDTQYF. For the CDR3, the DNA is TGTGCCAGCAGTATAACTACAGGGACAGATACGCAGTATTTT.

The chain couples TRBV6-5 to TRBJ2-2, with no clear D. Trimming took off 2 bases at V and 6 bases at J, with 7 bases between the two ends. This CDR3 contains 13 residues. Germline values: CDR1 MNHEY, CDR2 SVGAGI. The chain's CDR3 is CASSYPPSGELFF. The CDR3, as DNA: TGTGCCAGCAGTTACCCCCCTTCCGGGGAGCTGTTTTTT.

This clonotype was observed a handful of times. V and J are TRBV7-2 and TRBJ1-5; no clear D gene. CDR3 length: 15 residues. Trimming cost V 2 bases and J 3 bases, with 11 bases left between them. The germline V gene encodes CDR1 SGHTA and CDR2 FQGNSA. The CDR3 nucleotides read TGTGCCAGCAGCTTATTTCTTAGGGACAATCAGCCCCAGCATTTT. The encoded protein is CASSLFLRDNQPQHF.

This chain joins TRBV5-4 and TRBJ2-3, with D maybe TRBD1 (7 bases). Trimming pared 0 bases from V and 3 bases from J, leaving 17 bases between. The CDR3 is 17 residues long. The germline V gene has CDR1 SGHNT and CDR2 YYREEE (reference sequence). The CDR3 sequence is CASSLEGARGKTDTQYF. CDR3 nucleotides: TGTGCCAGCAGCTTGGAGGGGGCGCGGGGTAAGACAGATACGCAGTATTTT.

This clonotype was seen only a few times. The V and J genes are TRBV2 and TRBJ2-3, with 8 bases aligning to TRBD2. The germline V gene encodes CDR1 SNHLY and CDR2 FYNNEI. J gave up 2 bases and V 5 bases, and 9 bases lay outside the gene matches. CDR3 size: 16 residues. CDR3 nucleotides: TGTGCCAGCAGTTCCGGGACTAGAGGACCCACAGATACGCAGTATTTT. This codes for CASSSGTRGPTDTQYF.